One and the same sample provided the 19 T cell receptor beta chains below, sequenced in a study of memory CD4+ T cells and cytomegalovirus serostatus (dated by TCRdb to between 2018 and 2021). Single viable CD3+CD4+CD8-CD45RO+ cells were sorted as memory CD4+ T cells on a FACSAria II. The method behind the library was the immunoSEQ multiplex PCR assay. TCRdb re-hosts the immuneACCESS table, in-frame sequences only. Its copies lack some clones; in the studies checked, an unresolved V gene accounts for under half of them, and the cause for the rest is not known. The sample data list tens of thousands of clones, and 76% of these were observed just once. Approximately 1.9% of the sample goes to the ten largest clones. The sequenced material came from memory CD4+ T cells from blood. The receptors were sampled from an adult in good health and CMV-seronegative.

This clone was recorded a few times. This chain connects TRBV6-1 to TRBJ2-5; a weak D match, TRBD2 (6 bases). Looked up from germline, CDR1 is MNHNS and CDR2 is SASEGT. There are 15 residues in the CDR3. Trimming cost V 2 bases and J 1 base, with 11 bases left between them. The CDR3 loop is CASSELAWSQETQYF. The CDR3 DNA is TGTGCCAGCAGTGAACTAGCGTGGTCCCAAGAGACCCAGTACTTC.

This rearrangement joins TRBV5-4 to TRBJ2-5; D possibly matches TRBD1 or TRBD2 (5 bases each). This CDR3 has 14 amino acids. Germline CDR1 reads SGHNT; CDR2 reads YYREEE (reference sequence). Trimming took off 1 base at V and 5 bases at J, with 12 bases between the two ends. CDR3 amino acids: CASSLSVRDETQYF. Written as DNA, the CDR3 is TGTGCCAGCAGCTTGTCTGTTAGGGACGAGACCCAGTACTTC. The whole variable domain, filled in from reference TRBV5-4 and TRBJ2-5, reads ETGVTQSPTHLIKTRGQQVTLRCSSQSGHNTVSWYQQALGQGPQFIFQYYREEENGRGNFPPRFSGLQFPNYSSELNVNALELDDSALYLCASSLSVRDETQYFGPGTRLLVL.

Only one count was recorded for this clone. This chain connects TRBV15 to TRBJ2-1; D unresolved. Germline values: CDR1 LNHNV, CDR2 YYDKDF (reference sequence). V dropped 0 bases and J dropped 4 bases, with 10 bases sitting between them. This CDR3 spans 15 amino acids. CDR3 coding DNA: TGTGCCACCAGCAGAGAGCCGACACCATACAATGAGCAGTTCTTC. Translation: CATSREPTPYNEQFF. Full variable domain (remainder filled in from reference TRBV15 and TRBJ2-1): DAMVIQNPRYQVTQFGKPVTLSCSQTLNHNVMYWYQQKSSQAPKLLFHYYDKDFNNEADTPDNFQSRRPNTSFCFLDIRSPGLGDTAMYLCATSREPTPYNEQFFGPGTRLTVL.

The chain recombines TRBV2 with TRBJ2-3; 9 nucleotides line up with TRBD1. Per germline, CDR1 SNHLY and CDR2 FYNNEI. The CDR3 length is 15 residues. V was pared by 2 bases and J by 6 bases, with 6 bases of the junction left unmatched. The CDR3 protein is CASSELGQGYDTQYF. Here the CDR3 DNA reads TGTGCCAGCAGTGAACTGGGACAGGGTTACGATACGCAGTATTTT. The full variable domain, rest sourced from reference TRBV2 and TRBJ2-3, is EPEVTQTPSHQVTQMGQEVILRCVPISNHLYFYWYRQILGQKVEFLVSFYNNEISEKSEIFDDQFSVERPDGSNFTLKIRSTKLEDSAMYFCASSELGQGYDTQYFGPGTRLTVL.

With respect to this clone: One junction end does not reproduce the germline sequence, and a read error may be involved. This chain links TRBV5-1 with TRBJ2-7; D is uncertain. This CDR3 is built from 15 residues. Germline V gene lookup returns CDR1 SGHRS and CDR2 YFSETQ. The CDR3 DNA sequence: TGCGCCAGCAGCTTGGCCGGCGATCTTTCCTCCGAGCAGTACTTC. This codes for CASSLAGDLSSEQYF. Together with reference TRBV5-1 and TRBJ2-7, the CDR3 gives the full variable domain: KAGVTQTPRYLIKTRGQQVTLSCSPISGHRSVSWYQQTPGQGLQFLFEYFSETQRNKGNFPGRFSGRQFSNSRSEMNVSTLELGDSALYLCASSLAGDLSSEQYFGPGTRLTVT.

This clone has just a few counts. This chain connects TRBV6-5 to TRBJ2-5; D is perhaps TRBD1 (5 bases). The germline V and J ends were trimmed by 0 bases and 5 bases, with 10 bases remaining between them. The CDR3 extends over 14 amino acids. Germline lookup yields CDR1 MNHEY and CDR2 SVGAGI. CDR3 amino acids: CASSYSYRRETQYF. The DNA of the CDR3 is TGTGCCAGCAGTTACTCGTACAGGCGCGAGACCCAGTACTTC.

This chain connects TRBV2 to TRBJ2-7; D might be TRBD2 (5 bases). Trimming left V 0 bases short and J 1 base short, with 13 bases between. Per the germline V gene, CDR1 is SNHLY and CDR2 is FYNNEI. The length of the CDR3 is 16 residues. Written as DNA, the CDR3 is TGTGCCAGCAGTGAAGCTGGTTTCGGGGAATCCTACGAGCAGTACTTC. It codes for CASSEAGFGESYEQYF.

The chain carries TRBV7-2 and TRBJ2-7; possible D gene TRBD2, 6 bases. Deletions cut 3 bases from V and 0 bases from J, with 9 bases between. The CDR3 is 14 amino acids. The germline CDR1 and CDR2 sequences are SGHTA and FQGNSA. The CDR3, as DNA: TGTGCCAGCAGCTTGCCTAGCGTCTCCTACGAGCAGTACTTC. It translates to CASSLPSVSYEQYF.

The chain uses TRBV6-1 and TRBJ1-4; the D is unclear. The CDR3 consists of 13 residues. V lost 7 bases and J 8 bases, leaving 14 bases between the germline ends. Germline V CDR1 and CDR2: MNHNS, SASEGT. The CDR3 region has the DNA TGTGCCAGCAAGCGGCAGGCTGAAGAAAAACTGTTTTTT. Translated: CASKRQAEEKLFF.

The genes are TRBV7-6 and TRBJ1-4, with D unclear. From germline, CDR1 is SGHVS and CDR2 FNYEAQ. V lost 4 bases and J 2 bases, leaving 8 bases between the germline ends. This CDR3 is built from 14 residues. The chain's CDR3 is CASSYTDTNEKLFF. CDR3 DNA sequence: TGTGCCAGCAGCTATACAGATACTAATGAAAAACTGTTTTTT.

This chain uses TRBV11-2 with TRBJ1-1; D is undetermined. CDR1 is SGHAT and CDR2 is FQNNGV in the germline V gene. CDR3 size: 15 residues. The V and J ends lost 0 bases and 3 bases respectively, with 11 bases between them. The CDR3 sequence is CASSLETFGDTEAFF. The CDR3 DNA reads TGTGCCAGCAGCTTAGAGACTTTTGGGGACACTGAAGCTTTCTTT.

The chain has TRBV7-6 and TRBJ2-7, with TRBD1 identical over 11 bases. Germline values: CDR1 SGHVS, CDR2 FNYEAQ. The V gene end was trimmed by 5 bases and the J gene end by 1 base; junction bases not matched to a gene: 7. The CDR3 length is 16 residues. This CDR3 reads CASSPGQGGGSYEQYF. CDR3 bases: TGTGCCAGCAGCCCGGGACAGGGGGGAGGTTCCTACGAGCAGTACTTC.

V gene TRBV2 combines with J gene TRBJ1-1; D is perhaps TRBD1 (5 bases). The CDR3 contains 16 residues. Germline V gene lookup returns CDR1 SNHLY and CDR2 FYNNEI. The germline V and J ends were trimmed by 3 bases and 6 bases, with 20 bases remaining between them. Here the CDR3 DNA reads TGTGCCAGCAGTGAGGCCGGCAGGGCGTTATGGGCTGAAGCTTTCTTT. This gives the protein CASSEAGRALWAEAFF.

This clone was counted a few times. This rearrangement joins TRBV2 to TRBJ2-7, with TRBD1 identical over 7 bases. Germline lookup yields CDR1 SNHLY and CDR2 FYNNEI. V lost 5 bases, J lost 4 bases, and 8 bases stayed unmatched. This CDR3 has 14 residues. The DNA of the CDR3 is TGTGCCAGCAGTTTCCGGGACAGTGGTTACGAGCAGTACTTC. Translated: CASSFRDSGYEQYF.

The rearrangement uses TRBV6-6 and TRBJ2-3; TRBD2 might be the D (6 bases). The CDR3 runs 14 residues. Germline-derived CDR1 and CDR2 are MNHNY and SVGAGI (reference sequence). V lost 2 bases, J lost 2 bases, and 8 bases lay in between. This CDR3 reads CASSYGGTTDTQYF. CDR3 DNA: TGTGCCAGCAGTTACGGGGGGACCACAGATACGCAGTATTTT.

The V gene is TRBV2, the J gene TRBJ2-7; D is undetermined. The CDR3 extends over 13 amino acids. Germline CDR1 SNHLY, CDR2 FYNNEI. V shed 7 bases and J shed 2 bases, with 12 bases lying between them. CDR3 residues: CASMGIGAYEQYF. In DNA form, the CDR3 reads TGTGCCAGCATGGGCATAGGAGCCTACGAGCAGTACTTC.

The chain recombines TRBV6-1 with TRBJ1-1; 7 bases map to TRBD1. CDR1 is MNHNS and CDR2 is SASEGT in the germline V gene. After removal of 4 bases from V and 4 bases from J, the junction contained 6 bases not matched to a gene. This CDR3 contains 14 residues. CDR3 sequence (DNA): TGTGCCAGCAGTGTGGGACAGAAGGGCACTGAAGCTTTCTTT. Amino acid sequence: CASSVGQKGTEAFF.

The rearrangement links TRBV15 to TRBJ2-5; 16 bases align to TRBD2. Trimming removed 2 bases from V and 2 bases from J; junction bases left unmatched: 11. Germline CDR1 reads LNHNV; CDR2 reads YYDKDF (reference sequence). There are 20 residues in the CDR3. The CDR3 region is CATSRPGLAGGAGLQETQYF. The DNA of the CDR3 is TGTGCCACCAGCAGACCGGGACTAGCGGGGGGGGCCGGATTGCAAGAGACCCAGTACTTC. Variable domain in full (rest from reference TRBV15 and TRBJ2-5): DAMVIQNPRYQVTQFGKPVTLSCSQTLNHNVMYWYQQKSSQAPKLLFHYYDKDFNNEADTPDNFQSRRPNTSFCFLDIRSPGLGDTAMYLCATSRPGLAGGAGLQETQYFGPGTRLLVL.

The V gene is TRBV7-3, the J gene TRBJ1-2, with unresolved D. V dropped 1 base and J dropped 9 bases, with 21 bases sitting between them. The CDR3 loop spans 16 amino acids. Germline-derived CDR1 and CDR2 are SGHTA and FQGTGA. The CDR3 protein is CASSLSRGRVLVSYTF. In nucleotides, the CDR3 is TGTGCCAGCAGCTTAAGTCGCGGGAGGGTCCTGGTTAGCTACACCTTC.